Listed here are 12 T cell receptor beta chains from one sample, sequenced in a study of beta chain features in type 1 diabetes. What these receptors recognize is not known. The sequenced template was cDNA made from the entire isolated RNA. Repertoires were generated with immunoSEQ multiplex PCR, while TCRdb's copy carries only in-frame clones and drops some. This table has a few hundred thousand clones, around 16% appearing once. Findings and limits, study-wide: All four CD4+ subsets from Type 1 diabetes patients carried moderately but significantly shorter TCRB CDR3s.

Sequencing was performed on naive CD4+ T cells from blood. The receptors come from a man in his late teens or twenties with type 1 diabetes.

A few counts support this clone. V is TRBV7-9 and J is TRBJ2-3; the D gene is possibly TRBD1 (6 bases). Trimming removed 4 bases from V and 6 bases from J, with 14 bases in between. The CDR3 spans 14 residues. Germline V CDR1 and CDR2: SEHNR, FQNEAQ (reference sequence). This chain's CDR3 is CASSSDQGIDTQYF. In nucleotides, the CDR3 is TGTGCCAGCAGCTCGGATCAGGGGATTGATACGCAGTATTTT.

This clone was detected only a few times. The chain couples TRBV28 to TRBJ2-7, with unresolved D. Germline-derived CDR1 and CDR2 are MDHEN and SYDVKM. CDR3 size: 15 residues. V lost 2 bases and J lost 0, with 11 bases in between. As DNA, the CDR3 is TGTGCCAGCAGTTTAGCTACAGAGACCTCCTACGAGCAGTACTTC. Protein product: CASSLATETSYEQYF.

The chain carries TRBV28 and TRBJ2-1, with 7 bases identical to TRBD2. The CDR3 spans 16 residues. CDR1 and CDR2 (germline): MDHEN, SYDVKM. Germline trimming cut 5 bases from V and 0 bases from J; bases unmatched to any gene: 7. CDR3 loop: CASSRYGGSSYNEQFF. The CDR3 DNA sequence: TGTGCCAGCAGTCGCTATGGCGGGAGCTCCTACAATGAGCAGTTCTTC.

This clone showed up just a few times. The rearrangement links TRBV5-1 to TRBJ2-7; TRBD2 matches at 7 bases. The J segment lost 2 bases and the V segment lost 4 bases, leaving 9 bases of the junction unmatched. This CDR3 has 15 residues. Germline values: CDR1 SGHRS, CDR2 YFSETQ. The chain's CDR3 is CASSPDPGTTYEQYF. CDR3 coding DNA: TGCGCCAGCAGCCCGGACCCAGGGACTACCTACGAGCAGTACTTC.

This chain links TRBV19 with TRBJ1-2; 7 bases are a match to TRBD1. Germline assignment: CDR1 LNHDA and CDR2 SQIVND (reference sequence). The CDR3 runs 13 residues. The junction had 8 bases not matched to a gene; V was cut back by 7 bases and J by 6 bases. For the CDR3, the DNA is TGTGCCAGTATTGACAGGGCCCGTAATGGCTACACCTTC. Protein sequence: CASIDRARNGYTF.

The rearrangement uses TRBV7-9 and TRBJ1-2; 11 bases line up with TRBD1. CDR1 and CDR2 from the germline V gene are SEHNR and FQNEAQ (reference sequence). The CDR3 consists of 14 residues. J lost 8 bases, V lost 5 bases, and 7 bases had no gene match. The CDR3, as DNA: TGTGCCAGCAGCCCTGGACAGGGGGCGGGAGGCTACACCTTC. Translated, it gives CASSPGQGAGGYTF.

This clone was found a few times. The CDR3 nucleotides read TGTGCCAGCAGCTCAAATCTAGCGGGGGCCTCAGATACGCAGTATTTT. Protein sequence: CASSSNLAGASDTQYF. The chain couples TRBV11-2 to TRBJ2-3, with 10 positions matching TRBD2. Germline CDR1 SGHAT, CDR2 FQNNGV. This CDR3 spans 16 amino acids. V dropped 4 bases and J dropped 4; count of bases not matched to a gene: 8.

This clone was counted between two and nine times. The chain uses TRBV15 and TRBJ2-1, with a possible D match to TRBD2 (5 bases). This CDR3 has 12 amino acids. Trimming removed 2 bases at V and 12 bases at J, with 11 bases between. From germline, CDR1 is LNHNV and CDR2 YYDKDF (reference sequence). DNA of the CDR3: TGTGCCACCAGCAGACAAGTCCGGGGGCAGTTCTTC. As protein: CATSRQVRGQFF.

A few counts support this clone. This chain links TRBV15 with TRBJ1-5; no definite D call. The V and J ends lost 1 base and 4 bases respectively, with 8 bases between them. The germline gives CDR1 LNHNV, CDR2 YYDKDF (reference sequence). The CDR3 is made up of 14 amino acids. CDR3 sequence (DNA): TGTGCCACCAGCAGAGGGGGAGCAAATCAGCCCCAGCATTTT. As protein: CATSRGGANQPQHF.

A few counts support this clone. V is TRBV7-2 and J is TRBJ2-5; 10 bases fit TRBD2. Germline V gene data show CDR1 as SGHTA and CDR2 as FQGNSA. Trimming at V came to 5 bases and at J to 5 bases, leaving 5 bases not matched to a gene. The CDR3 spans 14 residues. DNA of the CDR3: TGTGCCAGCAGCAGTAGCGGGGGGCCCGAGACCCAGTACTTC. Encoded protein: CASSSSGGPETQYF.

The chain carries TRBV5-4 and TRBJ2-3; 7 nucleotides align to TRBD2. With 6 bases clipped from V and 0 bases from J, the junction kept 10 bases outside the gene matches. The CDR3 sequence is 16 residues long. The germline CDR1 and CDR2 sequences are SGHNT and YYREEE (reference sequence). The CDR3 sequence is CASTRGRGLSTDTQYF. The CDR3 DNA is TGTGCCAGCACACGAGGGAGGGGACTAAGCACAGATACGCAGTATTTT.

The chain carries TRBV27 and TRBJ2-7, with D possibly matching TRBD2 (6 bases). Germline V gives CDR1 MNHEY, CDR2 SMNVEV (reference sequence). The V end lost 3 bases, the J end lost 3 bases, and 12 bases lay between the germline ends. The CDR3 consists of 14 residues. CDR3 protein: CASSLEGRSYEQYF. CDR3 nucleotide sequence: TGTGCCAGCAGTTTGGAGGGAAGAAGCTACGAGCAGTACTTC.